The 27 T cell receptor beta chains given below trace back to one sample, sequenced in a study of CD8 T cells in ankylosing spondylitis. These receptors are not linked to any known antigen. TCRdb reanalysed the 5' RACE reads using MiXCR and keeps one entry per CDR3 protein. Among approximately 540,000 distinct CDR3 sequences listed, roughly an eighth were seen once. Points from the study as a whole: Ankylosing spondylitis blood appeared to carry a characteristic TCR beta motif of roughly eight highly homologous variants.

Material for sequencing was blood, either unsorted or a sorted T cell fraction (not recorded which). All receptors come from a male donor with ankylosing spondylitis.

The chain recombines TRBV6-5 with TRBJ1-1; D is unresolved. Deletions cut 4 bases from V and 0 bases from J, with 9 bases between. Germline CDR1 is MNHEY and CDR2 is SVGAGI. The CDR3 is made up of 14 amino acids. The DNA of the CDR3 is TGTGCCAGCAGTTCCTTGACTCTGAACACTGAAGCTTTCTTT. Translating gives CASSSLTLNTEAFF.

The rearrangement uses TRBV18 and TRBJ2-1; 11 nucleotides match TRBD2. J gave up 8 bases and V 3 bases, and 9 bases lay outside the gene matches. Looked up from germline, CDR1 is KGHSH and CDR2 is LQKENI. The CDR3 is 16 amino acids. The CDR3 is CASSPTTSGIGDEQFF. In nucleotides, the CDR3 is TGTGCCAGCTCACCCACGACTAGCGGGATTGGCGATGAGCAGTTCTTC.

The sample holds a few counts of this clonotype. V is TRBV7-8 and J is TRBJ1-4, with D perhaps matching TRBD1 (5 bases). Germline V CDR1 and CDR2: SGHVS, FQNEAQ. The CDR3 totals 15 residues. Between the trimmed V and J ends, which lost 2 bases and 13 bases, there was a span of 20 bases. CDR3 amino acids: CASSLTLTDRLGLFF. CDR3 DNA: TGTGCCAGCAGCTTAACCCTCACCGACAGACTGGGACTGTTTTTT.

V gene TRBV12-3 or TRBV12-4 combines with J gene TRBJ1-4; D remains ambiguous. The ends were cut back, 6 bases at V and 8 bases at J, with 19 bases in the middle. The CDR3 consists of 15 residues. The CDR3 loop is CASSQNSVVSEKLFF. Here the CDR3 DNA reads TGTGCCAGCAGCCAGAATTCGGTCGTTAGCGAAAAACTGTTTTTT.

This clonotype was detected many times. The gene calls are TRBV20-1 and TRBJ2-3; 8 bases align to TRBD2. CDR3 size: 15 residues. V lost 3 bases, J lost 2 bases, and 7 bases stayed unmatched. Per germline, CDR1 DFQATT and CDR2 SNEGSKA (reference sequence). The CDR3 DNA sequence: TGCAGTGCTAGTCTGTCTAGCGGGCTCACAGATACGCAGTATTTT. It is translated as CSASLSSGLTDTQYF.

This chain links TRBV20-1 with TRBJ1-2; no reliable D call. The V end was cut by 4 bases, the J end by 6 bases, with 3 bases between. The length of the CDR3 is 9 residues. Per germline, CDR1 DFQATT and CDR2 SNEGSKA (reference sequence). Here the CDR3 reads CSAKNGYTF. The CDR3 nucleotides read TGCAGTGCTAAAAATGGCTACACCTTC.

This clonotype has a handful of counts. The chain carries TRBV29-1 and TRBJ2-2; D possibly corresponds to TRBD1 (6 bases). The CDR3 is 15 amino acids. V dropped 4 bases and J dropped 2 bases, with 14 bases sitting between them. The germline V gene encodes CDR1 SQVTM and CDR2 ANQGSEA. CDR3 DNA sequence: TGCAGCGTTGGTGGCAGGGGCAGCAACACCGGGGAGCTGTTTTTT. Protein product: CSVGGRGSNTGELFF.

Note on this clonotype: The CDR3 carries no conserved terminal phenylalanine or tryptophan, so it likely arises from a read error. V is TRBV7-9 and J is TRBJ2-3, with 13 bases matching TRBD2. The trim removed 5 bases at V and 7 bases at J, leaving 3 bases unmatched. This CDR3 has 14 residues. Germline assignment: CDR1 SEHNR and CDR2 FQNEAQ (reference sequence). The CDR3 protein is CASSPGTSGNTQYI. In nucleotides, the CDR3 is TGTGCCAGCAGCCCAGGGACTAGCGGGAATACGCAGTATATT.

This CDR3 reads CASSYGQGAQETQYF. In DNA, the CDR3 is TGTGCCAGCAGTTACGGGCAGGGGGCTCAAGAGACCCAGTACTTC. The J gene is TRBJ2-5, the V gene TRBV6-5; 8 nucleotides align to TRBD1. Trimming cost V 2 bases and J 2 bases; bases outside gene matches: 4. Germline V gene data show CDR1 as MNHEY and CDR2 as SVGAGI. The CDR3 spans 15 residues.

The chain recombines TRBV18 with TRBJ2-3, with TRBD2 as a possible D gene (5 bases). The germline V gene has CDR1 KGHSH and CDR2 LQKENI. The germline V and J ends were trimmed by 0 bases and 4 bases, with 11 bases remaining between them. CDR3 length: 15 amino acids. CDR3 nucleotide sequence: TGTGCCAGCTCACCACCAAACGGGATCGCAGATACGCAGTATTTT. It yields the protein CASSPPNGIADTQYF.

This clonotype was counted a few times. The chain carries TRBV20-1 and TRBJ2-7; no clear D. The CDR3 totals 12 residues. Germline values: CDR1 DFQATT, CDR2 SNEGSKA (reference sequence). V gave up 2 bases and J gave up 3 bases, with 8 bases separating them. CDR3 DNA: TGCAGTGCTAGACAATTTAACTACGAGCAGTACTTC. This sequence encodes CSARQFNYEQYF.

This clonotype was detected a few times. The rearrangement uses TRBV6-4 and TRBJ2-7; D is unresolved. Trimming removed 5 bases from V and 0 bases from J, with 11 bases in between. This CDR3 comprises 14 residues. Per the germline V gene, CDR1 is MRHNA and CDR2 is SNTAGT. CDR3: CASSSYRSSYEQYF. DNA of the CDR3: TGTGCCAGCAGTTCATATCGGAGCTCCTACGAGCAGTACTTC.

The chain has TRBV7-9 and TRBJ2-2; 10 bases match TRBD1. The length of the CDR3 is 17 residues. J was trimmed by 7 bases and V by 7 bases; bases with no gene match: 15. CDR1 and CDR2 (germline): SEHNR, FQNEAQ (reference sequence). CDR3 bases: TGTGCCAGCACCTTGCTATCCGGGACAGGGGTCGTCGGGGAGCTGTTTTTT. Its translation: CASTLLSGTGVVGELFF.

The V call is TRBV3-1, the J call TRBJ1-6; 9 positions agree with TRBD1. V shed 2 bases and J 7 bases; nucleotides not matched to a gene: 6. The V gene's germline CDR1 is LGHDT and CDR2 YNNKEL (reference sequence). The CDR3 runs 16 residues. The CDR3 nucleotides are TGTGCCAGCAGCCAATGGACAGGGGAGATCAATTCACCCCTCCACTTT. Amino acid sequence: CASSQWTGEINSPLHF.

The chain uses TRBV5-1 and TRBJ2-7; 14 bases fit TRBD2. The CDR3 consists of 16 residues. V was clipped by 0 bases and J by 5 bases; unmatched bases: 4. Germline CDR1 and CDR2: SGHRS and YFSETQ. CDR3 loop: CASSLEGLAGVDEQYV. The CDR3 coding sequence is TGCGCCAGCAGCTTGGAGGGACTAGCGGGAGTGGACGAGCAGTACGTC.

J is TRBJ1-1 and V is TRBV3-1; D gene ambiguous. Germline assignment: CDR1 LGHDT and CDR2 YNNKEL (reference sequence). Trimming pared 3 bases from V and 6 bases from J, leaving 11 bases between. The length of the CDR3 is 13 residues. The CDR3 is CASSQTPAAEAFF. In DNA, the CDR3 is TGTGCCAGCAGCCAGACCCCGGCCGCTGAAGCTTTCTTT.

This chain joins TRBV5-1 and TRBJ1-1, with D uncertain. CDR3 length equals 11 residues. CDR1 SGHRS and CDR2 YFSETQ come from the germline V gene. Trimming left V 5 bases short and J 6 bases short, with 8 bases between. The CDR3 loop is CASSGRAEAFF. Here the CDR3 DNA reads TGCGCCAGCAGTGGAAGGGCTGAAGCTTTCTTT.

This clonotype was counted a few times. The genes are TRBV15 and TRBJ2-1; no clear D. The CDR3 spans 14 residues. V lost 5 bases and J lost 1, with 9 bases in between. The V gene's germline CDR1 is LNHNV and CDR2 YYDKDF (reference sequence). In DNA form, the CDR3 reads TGTGCCACCAGCGGAAGCCTTTCCTACAATGAGCAGTTCTTC. Translating it yields CATSGSLSYNEQFF.

The rearrangement uses TRBV11-2 and TRBJ1-1, with a weak D call TRBD1 (5 bases). V was clipped by 5 bases and J by 4 bases, with 17 bases between them. This CDR3 region has 15 residues. Germline assignment: CDR1 SGHAT and CDR2 FQNNGV. DNA for the CDR3: TGTGCCAGCAGCACCGAGATGGCCGGGGGCACTGAAGCTTTCTTT. Translating gives CASSTEMAGGTEAFF.

This clonotype was seen more than once but under ten times. This chain uses TRBV5-1 with TRBJ2-1, with 16 bases aligning to TRBD2. The ends lost 4 bases at V and 9 bases at J; junction bases unmatched: 4. There are 15 residues in the CDR3. Germline values: CDR1 SGHRS, CDR2 YFSETQ. In DNA form, the CDR3 reads TGCGCCAGCAGCGTTGGGACTAGCGGGAGGGGTGAGCAGTTCTTC. Protein product: CASSVGTSGRGEQFF.

In this sample, this clonotype turned up a few times. This sequence joins TRBV5-1 and TRBJ2-3; 7 nucleotides agree with TRBD1. The germline V gene has CDR1 SGHRS and CDR2 YFSETQ. J lost 5 bases, V lost 4 bases, and 4 bases had no gene match. The CDR3 length is 13 residues. CDR3 in DNA: TGCGCCAGCAGCCCTGACAGGGAAGATACGCAGTATTTT. It codes for CASSPDREDTQYF.

This clonotype appeared a few times. The chain combines TRBV7-2 with TRBJ2-7, with TRBD1 as a possible D gene (5 bases). Trimming took 8 bases from V and 2 from J, leaving 16 bases between them. Looked up from germline, CDR1 is SGHTA and CDR2 is FQGNSA. The CDR3 loop spans 14 amino acids. The CDR3 spells CASSLSGRAYEQYV. The CDR3 DNA is TGTGCCAGCTCGCTGTCGGGCAGGGCCTACGAGCAGTACGTC.

This clonotype was observed a few times. V usage is TRBV12-3 or TRBV12-4 and J usage is TRBJ1-2, with 7 bases fitting TRBD1. This CDR3 comprises 13 residues. V shed 5 bases, J shed 7 bases, and the junction held 7 bases outside the gene matches. This CDR3 is CASSQTGKVGYTF. The CDR3 DNA reads TGTGCCAGCAGTCAGACAGGGAAGGTTGGCTACACCTTC.

This clonotype occurred a few times. The chain carries TRBV24-1 and TRBJ2-3; D is possibly TRBD2 (6 bases). The CDR3 loop spans 15 amino acids. Trimming removed 7 bases at V and 0 bases at J, with 13 bases between. Germline loops: CDR1 KGHDR, CDR2 SFDVKD. The chain's CDR3 is CATRDRDSSTDTQYF. DNA of the CDR3: TGTGCCACCAGGGACCGGGACTCAAGCACAGATACGCAGTATTTT.

The CDR3 DNA sequence: TGCGCCAGCAGCTTGGCGGTCCGGACAGGGGGACATTCTTTCCGCACTGAAGCTTTCTTT. This sequence encodes CASSLAVRTGGHSFRTEAFF. The chain combines TRBV5-1 with TRBJ1-1; TRBD1 matches 10 bases. The CDR3 runs to 20 residues. With V trimmed by 0 bases and J by 4 bases, 18 bases remained unmatched. Per the germline V gene, CDR1 is SGHRS and CDR2 is YFSETQ.

This clonotype was seen a handful of times. This chain links TRBV7-9 with TRBJ1-1; D is unclear. Trimming shortened V by 3 bases and J by 8 bases, and 19 bases separated the two germline ends. CDR1 is SEHNR and CDR2 is FQNEAQ in the germline V gene (reference sequence). CDR3 size: 15 residues. The CDR3 is CASSFQTSRSSEAFF. The CDR3 DNA is TGTGCCAGCAGCTTCCAGACCTCCCGAAGTTCGGAAGCTTTCTTT.

V gene TRBV11-2 combines with J gene TRBJ1-2; TRBD1 aligns across 9 bases. This CDR3 region has 15 residues. The V and J ends lost 3 bases and 4 bases, in that order; junction bases with no gene match: 6. From germline, CDR1 is SGHAT and CDR2 FQNNGV. The CDR3 bases are TGTGCCAGCAGCTTTCGCCGGGACAGGGTCTATGGCTACACCTTC. This codes for CASSFRRDRVYGYTF. Based on the CDR3 plus reference TRBV11-2 and TRBJ1-2, the full variable domain is EAGVAQSPRYKIIEKRQSVAFWCNPISGHATLYWYQQILGQGPKLLIQFQNNGVVDDSQLPKDRFSAERLKGVDSTLKIQPAKLEDSAVYLCASSFRRDRVYGYTFGSGTRLTVV.